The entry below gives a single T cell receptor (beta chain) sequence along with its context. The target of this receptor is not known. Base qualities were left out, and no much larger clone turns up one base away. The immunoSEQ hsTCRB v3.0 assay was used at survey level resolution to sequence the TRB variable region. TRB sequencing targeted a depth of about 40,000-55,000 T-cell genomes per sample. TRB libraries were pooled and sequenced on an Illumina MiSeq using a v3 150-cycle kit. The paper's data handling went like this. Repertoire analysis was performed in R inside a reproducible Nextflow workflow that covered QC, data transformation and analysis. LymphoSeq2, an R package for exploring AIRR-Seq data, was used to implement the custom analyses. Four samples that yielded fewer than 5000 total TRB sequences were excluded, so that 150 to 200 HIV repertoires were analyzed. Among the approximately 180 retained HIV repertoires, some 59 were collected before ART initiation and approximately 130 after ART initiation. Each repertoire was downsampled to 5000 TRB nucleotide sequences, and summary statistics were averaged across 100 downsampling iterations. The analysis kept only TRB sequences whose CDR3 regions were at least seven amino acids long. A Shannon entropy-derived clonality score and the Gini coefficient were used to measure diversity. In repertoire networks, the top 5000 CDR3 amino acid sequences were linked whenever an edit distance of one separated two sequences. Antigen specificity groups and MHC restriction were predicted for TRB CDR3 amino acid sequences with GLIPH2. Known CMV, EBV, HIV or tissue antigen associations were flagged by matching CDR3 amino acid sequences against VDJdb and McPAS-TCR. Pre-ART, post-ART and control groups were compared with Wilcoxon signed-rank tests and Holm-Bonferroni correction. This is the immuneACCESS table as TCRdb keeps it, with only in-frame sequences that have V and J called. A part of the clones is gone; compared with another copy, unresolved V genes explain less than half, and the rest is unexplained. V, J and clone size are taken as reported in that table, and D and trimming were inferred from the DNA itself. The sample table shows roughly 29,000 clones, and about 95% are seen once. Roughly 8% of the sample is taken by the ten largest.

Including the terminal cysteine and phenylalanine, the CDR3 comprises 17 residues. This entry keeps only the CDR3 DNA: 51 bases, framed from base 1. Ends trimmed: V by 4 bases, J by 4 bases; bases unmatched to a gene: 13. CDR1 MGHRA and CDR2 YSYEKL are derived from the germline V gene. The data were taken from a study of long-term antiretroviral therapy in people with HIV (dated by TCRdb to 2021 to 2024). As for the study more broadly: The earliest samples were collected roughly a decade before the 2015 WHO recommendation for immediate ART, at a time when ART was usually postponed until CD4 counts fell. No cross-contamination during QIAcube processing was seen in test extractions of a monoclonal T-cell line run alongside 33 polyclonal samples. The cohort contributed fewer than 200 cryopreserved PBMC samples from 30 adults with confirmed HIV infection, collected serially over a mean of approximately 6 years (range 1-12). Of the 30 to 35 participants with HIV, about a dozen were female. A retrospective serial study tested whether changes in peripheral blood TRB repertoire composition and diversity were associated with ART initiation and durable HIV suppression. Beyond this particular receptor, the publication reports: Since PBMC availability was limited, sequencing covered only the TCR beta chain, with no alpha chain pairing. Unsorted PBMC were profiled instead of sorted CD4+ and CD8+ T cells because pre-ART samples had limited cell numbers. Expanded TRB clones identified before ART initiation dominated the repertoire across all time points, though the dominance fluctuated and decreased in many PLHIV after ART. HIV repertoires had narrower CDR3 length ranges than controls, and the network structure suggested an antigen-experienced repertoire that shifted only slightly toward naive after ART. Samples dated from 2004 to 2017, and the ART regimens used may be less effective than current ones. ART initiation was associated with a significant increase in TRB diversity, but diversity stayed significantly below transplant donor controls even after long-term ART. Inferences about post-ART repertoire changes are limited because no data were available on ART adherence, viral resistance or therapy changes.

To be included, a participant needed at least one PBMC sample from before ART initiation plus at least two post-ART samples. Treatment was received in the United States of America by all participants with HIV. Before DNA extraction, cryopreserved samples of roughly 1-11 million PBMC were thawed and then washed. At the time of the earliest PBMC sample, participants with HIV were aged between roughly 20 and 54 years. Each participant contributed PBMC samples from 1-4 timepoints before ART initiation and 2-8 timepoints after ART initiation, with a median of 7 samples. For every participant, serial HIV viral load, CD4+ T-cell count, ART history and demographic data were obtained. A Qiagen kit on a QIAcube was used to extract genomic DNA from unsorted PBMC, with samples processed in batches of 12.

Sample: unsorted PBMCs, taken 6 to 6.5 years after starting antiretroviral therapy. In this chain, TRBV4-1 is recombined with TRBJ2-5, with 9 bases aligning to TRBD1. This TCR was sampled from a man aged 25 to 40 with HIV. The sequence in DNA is TGCGCCAGCAGCCCACTAGGAAGGGGACAGGGACTAGAGACCCAGTACTTC. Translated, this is CASSPLGRGQGLETQYF.